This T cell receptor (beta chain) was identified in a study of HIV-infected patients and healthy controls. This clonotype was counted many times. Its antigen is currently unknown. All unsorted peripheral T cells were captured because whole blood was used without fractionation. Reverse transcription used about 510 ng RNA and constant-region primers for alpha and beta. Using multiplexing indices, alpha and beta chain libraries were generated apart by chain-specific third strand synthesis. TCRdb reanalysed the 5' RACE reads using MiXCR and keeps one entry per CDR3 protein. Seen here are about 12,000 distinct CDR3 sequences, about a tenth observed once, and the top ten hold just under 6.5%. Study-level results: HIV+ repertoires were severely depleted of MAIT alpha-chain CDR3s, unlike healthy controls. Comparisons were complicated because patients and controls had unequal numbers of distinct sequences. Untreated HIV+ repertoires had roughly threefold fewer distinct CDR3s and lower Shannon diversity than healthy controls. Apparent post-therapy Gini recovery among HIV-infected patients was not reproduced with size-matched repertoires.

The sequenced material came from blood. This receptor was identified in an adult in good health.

The CDR3 bases are TGTGCCAGCAGCCTAGGTCCTGATGGAAACACCATATATTTT. As protein: CASSLGPDGNTIYF. The rearrangement uses TRBV7-2 and TRBJ1-3; D uncertain. The germline V and J ends were trimmed by 5 bases and 3 bases, with 11 bases remaining between them. Germline CDR1 and CDR2: SGHTA and FQGNSA. The CDR3 is 14 amino acids.